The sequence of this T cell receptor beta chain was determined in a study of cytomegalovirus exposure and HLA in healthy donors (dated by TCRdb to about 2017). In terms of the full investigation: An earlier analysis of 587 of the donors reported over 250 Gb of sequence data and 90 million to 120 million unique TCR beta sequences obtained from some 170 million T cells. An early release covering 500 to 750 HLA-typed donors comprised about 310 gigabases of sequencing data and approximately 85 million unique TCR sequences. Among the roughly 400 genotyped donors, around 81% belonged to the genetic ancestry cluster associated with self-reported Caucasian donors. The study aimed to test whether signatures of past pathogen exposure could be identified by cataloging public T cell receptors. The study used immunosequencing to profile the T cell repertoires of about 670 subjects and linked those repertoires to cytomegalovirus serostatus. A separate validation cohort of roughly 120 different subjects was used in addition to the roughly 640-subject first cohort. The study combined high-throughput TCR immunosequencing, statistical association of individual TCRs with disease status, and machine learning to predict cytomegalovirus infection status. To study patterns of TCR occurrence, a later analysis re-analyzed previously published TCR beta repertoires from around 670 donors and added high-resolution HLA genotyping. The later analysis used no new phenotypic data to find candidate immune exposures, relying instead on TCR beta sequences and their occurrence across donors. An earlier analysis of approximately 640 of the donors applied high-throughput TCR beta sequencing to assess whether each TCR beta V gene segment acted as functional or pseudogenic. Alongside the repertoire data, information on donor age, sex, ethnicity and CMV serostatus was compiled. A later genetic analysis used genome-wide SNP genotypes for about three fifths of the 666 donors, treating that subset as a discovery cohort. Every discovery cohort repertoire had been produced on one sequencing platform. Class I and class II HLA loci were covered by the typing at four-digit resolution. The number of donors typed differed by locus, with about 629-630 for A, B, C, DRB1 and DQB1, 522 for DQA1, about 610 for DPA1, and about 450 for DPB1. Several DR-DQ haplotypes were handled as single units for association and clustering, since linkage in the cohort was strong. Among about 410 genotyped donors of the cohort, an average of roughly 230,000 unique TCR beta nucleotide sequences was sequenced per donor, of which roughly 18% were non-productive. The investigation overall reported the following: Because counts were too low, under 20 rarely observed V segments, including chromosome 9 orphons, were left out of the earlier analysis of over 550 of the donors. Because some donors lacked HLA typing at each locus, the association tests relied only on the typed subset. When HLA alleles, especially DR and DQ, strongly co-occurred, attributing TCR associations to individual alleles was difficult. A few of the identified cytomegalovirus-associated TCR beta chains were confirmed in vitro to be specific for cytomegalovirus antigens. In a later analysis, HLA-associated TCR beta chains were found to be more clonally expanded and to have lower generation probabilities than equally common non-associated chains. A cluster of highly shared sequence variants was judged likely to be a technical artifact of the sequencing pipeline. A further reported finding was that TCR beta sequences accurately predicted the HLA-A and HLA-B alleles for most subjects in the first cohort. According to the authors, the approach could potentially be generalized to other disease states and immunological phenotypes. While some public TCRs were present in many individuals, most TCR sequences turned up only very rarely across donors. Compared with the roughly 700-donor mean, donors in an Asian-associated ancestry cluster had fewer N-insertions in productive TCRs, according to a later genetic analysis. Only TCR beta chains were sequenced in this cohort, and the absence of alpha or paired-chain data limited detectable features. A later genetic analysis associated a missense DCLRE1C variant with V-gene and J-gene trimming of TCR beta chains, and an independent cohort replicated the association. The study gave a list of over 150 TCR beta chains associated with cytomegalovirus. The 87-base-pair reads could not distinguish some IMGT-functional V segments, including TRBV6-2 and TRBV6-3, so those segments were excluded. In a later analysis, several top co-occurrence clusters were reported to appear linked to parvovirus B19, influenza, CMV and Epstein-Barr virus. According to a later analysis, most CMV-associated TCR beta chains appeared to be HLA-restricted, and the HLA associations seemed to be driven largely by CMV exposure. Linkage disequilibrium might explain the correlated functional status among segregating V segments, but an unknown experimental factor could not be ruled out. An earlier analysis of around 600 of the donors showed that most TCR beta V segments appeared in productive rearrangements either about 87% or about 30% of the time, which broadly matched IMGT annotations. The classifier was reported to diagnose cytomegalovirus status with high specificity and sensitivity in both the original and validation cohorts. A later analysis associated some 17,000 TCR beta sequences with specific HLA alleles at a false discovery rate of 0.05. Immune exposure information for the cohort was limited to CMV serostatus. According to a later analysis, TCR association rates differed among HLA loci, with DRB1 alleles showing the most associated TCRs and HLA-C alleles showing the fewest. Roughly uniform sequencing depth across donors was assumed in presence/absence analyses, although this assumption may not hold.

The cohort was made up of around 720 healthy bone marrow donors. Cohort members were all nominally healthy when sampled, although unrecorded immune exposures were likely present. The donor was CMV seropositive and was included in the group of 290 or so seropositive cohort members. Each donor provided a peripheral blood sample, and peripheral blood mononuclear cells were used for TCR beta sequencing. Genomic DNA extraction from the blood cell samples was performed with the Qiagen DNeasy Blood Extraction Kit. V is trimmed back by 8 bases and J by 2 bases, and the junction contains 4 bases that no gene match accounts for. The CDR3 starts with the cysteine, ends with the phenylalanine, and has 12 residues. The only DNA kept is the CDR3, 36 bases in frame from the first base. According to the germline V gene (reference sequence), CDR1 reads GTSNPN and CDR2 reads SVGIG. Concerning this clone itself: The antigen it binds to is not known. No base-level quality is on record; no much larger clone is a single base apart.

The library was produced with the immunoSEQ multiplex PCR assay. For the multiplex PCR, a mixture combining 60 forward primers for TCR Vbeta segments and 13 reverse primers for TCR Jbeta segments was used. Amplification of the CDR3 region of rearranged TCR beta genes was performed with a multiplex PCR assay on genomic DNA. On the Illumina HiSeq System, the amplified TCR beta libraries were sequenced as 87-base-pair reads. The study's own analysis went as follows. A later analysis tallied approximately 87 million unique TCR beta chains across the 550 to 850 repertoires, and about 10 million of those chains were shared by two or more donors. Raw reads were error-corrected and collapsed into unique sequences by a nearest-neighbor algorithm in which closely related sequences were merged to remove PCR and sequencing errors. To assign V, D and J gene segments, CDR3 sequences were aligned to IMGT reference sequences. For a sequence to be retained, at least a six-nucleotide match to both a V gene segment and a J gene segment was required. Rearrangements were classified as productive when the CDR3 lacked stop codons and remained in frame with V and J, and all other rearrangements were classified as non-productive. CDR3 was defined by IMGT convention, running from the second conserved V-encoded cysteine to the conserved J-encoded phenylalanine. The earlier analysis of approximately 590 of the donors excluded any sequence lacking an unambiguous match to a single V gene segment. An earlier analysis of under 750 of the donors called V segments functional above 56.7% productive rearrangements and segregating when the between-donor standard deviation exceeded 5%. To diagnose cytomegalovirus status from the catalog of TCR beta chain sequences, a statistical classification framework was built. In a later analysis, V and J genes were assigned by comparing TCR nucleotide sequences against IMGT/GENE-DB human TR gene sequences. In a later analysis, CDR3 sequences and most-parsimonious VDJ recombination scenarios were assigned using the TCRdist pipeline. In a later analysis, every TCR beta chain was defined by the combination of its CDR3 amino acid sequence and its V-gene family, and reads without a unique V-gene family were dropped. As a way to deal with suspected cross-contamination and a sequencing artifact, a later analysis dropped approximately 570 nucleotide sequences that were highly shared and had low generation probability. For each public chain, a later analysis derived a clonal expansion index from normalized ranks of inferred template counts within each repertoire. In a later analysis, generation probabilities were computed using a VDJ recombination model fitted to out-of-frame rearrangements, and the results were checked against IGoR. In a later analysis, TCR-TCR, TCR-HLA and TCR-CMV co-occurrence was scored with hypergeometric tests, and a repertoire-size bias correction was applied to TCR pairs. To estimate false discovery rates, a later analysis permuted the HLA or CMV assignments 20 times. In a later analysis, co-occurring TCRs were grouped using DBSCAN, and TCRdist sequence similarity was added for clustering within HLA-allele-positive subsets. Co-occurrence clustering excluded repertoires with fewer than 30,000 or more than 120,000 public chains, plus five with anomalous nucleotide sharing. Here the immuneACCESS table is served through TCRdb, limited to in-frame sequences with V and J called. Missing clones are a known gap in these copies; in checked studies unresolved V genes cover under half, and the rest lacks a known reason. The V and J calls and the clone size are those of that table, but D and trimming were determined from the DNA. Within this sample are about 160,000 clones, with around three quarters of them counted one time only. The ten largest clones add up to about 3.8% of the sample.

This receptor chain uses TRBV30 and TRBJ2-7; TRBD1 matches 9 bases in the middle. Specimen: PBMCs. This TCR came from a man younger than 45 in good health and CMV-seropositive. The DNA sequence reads TGTGCCACCGGGACAGGGACCTACGAGCAGTACTTC. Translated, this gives CATGTGTYEQYF.